A single sample gave rise to the 18 T cell receptor beta chains below, sequenced in a study of T cell repertoires in cytomegalovirus infection. One entry per CDR3 protein, called by TCRdb with MiXCR from the reads. The table includes a few hundred thousand distinct CDR3 sequences, 40% detected once. These TCRs' antigens remain unknown. The sequencing here drew on cultured PBMCs, taken from culture after CMV antigen stimulation. The receptors derive from a human donor in good health (CMV status not recorded). Some clones in this sample may be carry-over from other donors' samples.

This clonotype was seen more than once but under ten times. The V call is TRBV19, the J call TRBJ1-1; unclear D gene. This CDR3 is 15 amino acids long. The germline CDR1 and CDR2 sequences are LNHDA and SQIVND (reference sequence). Trimming pared 5 bases from V and 4 bases from J, leaving 17 bases between. The CDR3 DNA is TGTGCCAGTAGTGCCCAGTTTTTCGCGGGCACTGAAGCTTTCTTT. This gives the protein CASSAQFFAGTEAFF.

The J gene is TRBJ2-7, the V gene TRBV6-1; D might be TRBD1 or TRBD2, each matching 5 bases. CDR3 length: 13 residues. CDR1 is MNHNS, CDR2 SASEGT, per germline. Trimming removed 0 bases from V and 3 bases from J, with 6 bases in between. The DNA for the CDR3 is TGTGCCAGCAGTGAAGCGGGGGACTACGAGCAGTACTTC. Its translation: CASSEAGDYEQYF.

On this clonotype itself: This may arise from a read error, as a much more abundant clone is one base away. The V gene is TRBV7-9, the J gene TRBJ2-3; 9 bases fit TRBD1. CDR3 size: 17 residues. After removal of 5 bases from V and 2 bases from J, the junction contained 11 bases not matched to a gene. Germline V gene sequence: CDR1 SEHNR, CDR2 FQNEAQ (reference sequence). The CDR3 here is CASSRGGTGLPTDTQYF. The CDR3 region has the DNA TGTGCCAGCAGCCGAGGCGGGACAGGGTTACCCACAGATACGCAGTATTTT.

This clonotype occurred a few times. The chain couples TRBV7-8 to TRBJ2-7; D is unclear. Between the trimmed V and J ends, which lost 2 bases and 7 bases, there was a span of 15 bases. The CDR3 totals 14 residues. Germline assignment: CDR1 SGHVS and CDR2 FQNEAQ. CDR3 protein: CASSLWAWGPEQYF. The CDR3 nucleotides read TGTGCCAGCAGCTTATGGGCTTGGGGTCCGGAGCAGTACTTC.

This sequence joins TRBV5-1 and TRBJ2-7; no reliable D call. Germline CDR1 reads SGHRS; CDR2 reads YFSETQ. Trimming stripped 0 bases from V and 0 bases from J, with 13 bases between. The CDR3 is made up of 16 amino acids. CDR3 sequence: CASSLGRPENSYEQYF. The CDR3, as DNA: TGCGCCAGCAGCTTGGGACGGCCGGAGAACTCCTACGAGCAGTACTTC.

This clonotype came up once. The gene calls are TRBV7-2 and TRBJ2-1; D is unclear. The germline V gene encodes CDR1 SGHTA and CDR2 FQGNSA. V lost 1 base and J 4 bases, leaving 17 bases between the germline ends. This CDR3 has 17 residues. DNA of the CDR3: TGTGCCAGCAGCTTAGTGGGCTGGCGAGCGATTTACAATGAGCAGTTCTTC. Its protein product is CASSLVGWRAIYNEQFF. The whole variable domain, filled in from reference TRBV7-2 and TRBJ2-1, reads GAGVSQSPSNKVTEKGKDVELRCDPISGHTALYWYRQSLGQGLEFLIYFQGNSAPDKSGLPSDRFSAERTGGSVSTLTIQRTQQEDSAVYLCASSLVGWRAIYNEQFFGPGTRLTVL.

This clonotype has just a few counts. J is TRBJ2-1 and V is TRBV6-5, with 11 bases that match TRBD2. The germline V gene has CDR1 MNHEY and CDR2 SVGAGI. This CDR3 contains 15 residues. J was trimmed by 9 bases and V by 5 bases; bases with no gene match: 9. CDR3 sequence (DNA): TGTGCCAGCAGTCGCCTAGCGGGGGGTTTGATTGAGCAGTTCTTC. Translating it yields CASSRLAGGLIEQFF.

V and J are TRBV7-2 and TRBJ2-2; D gene ambiguous. V lost 5 bases and J 4 bases, leaving 11 bases between the germline ends. CDR3 length: 14 amino acids. CDR1 and CDR2 (germline): SGHTA, FQGNSA. CDR3 coding DNA: TGTGCCAGCAGCCCCACTGTGGGCACCGGGGAGCTGTTTTTT. Encoded protein: CASSPTVGTGELFF.

This sequence joins TRBV25-1 and TRBJ2-1; D is unresolved. The CDR3 runs to 14 residues. The V and J ends lost 2 bases and 2 bases respectively, with 7 bases between them. CDR1 is MGHDK, CDR2 SYGVNS, per germline. For the CDR3, the DNA is TGTGCCAGCAGTGAACCCTCGGCCTACAATGAGCAGTTCTTC. It codes for CASSEPSAYNEQFF.

There are a few counts of this clonotype. The chain combines TRBV5-4 with TRBJ2-3, with unresolved D. Trimming left V 4 bases short and J 6 bases short, with 12 bases between. Germline assignment: CDR1 SGHNT and CDR2 YYREEE (reference sequence). The CDR3 is made up of 13 amino acids. In nucleotides, the CDR3 is TGTGCCAGCAGCGTAGACTTAGGGGATACGCAGTATTTT. Translating it yields CASSVDLGDTQYF.

The rearrangement links TRBV5-4 to TRBJ2-3, with D uncertain. The CDR3 spans 15 residues. Trimming removed 1 base from V and 5 bases from J, with 14 bases in between. Per germline, CDR1 SGHNT and CDR2 YYREEE (reference sequence). The CDR3 loop is CASSLSRAARDTQYF. As DNA, the CDR3 is TGTGCCAGCAGCTTGTCCCGCGCGGCGAGAGATACGCAGTATTTT.

The chain combines TRBV7-8 with TRBJ2-1; D is tentatively TRBD1 or TRBD2 (5 bases each). Trimming took 3 bases from V and 6 from J, leaving 24 bases between them. This CDR3 has 18 amino acids. CDR1 SGHVS and CDR2 FQNEAQ come from the germline V gene. The DNA of the CDR3 is TGTGCCAGCAGCTTCGTCGGGGTCGACAGACCGATATTCAATGAGCAGTTCTTC. This sequence encodes CASSFVGVDRPIFNEQFF.

This clonotype has more than one count but fewer than ten. This chain links TRBV12-3 or TRBV12-4 with TRBJ2-7; D may be TRBD1 (6 bases). The CDR3 length is 13 residues. Trimming pared 7 bases from V and 1 base from J, leaving 11 bases between. CDR3 residues: CASTQQGSYEQYF. CDR3 sequence (DNA): TGTGCCAGCACTCAGCAGGGGTCCTACGAGCAGTACTTC.

This clonotype came up a few times. J is TRBJ2-3 and V is TRBV12-3 or TRBV12-4, with 7 bases matching TRBD1. V was pared by 7 bases and J by 0 bases, with 7 bases of the junction left unmatched. The CDR3 is 15 residues long. The CDR3 loop reads CASTEGAHSTDTQYF. As DNA, the CDR3 is TGTGCCAGCACCGAGGGGGCGCATAGCACAGATACGCAGTATTTT.

The rearrangement uses TRBV7-8 and TRBJ2-7; 7 bases are shared with TRBD2. Trimming removed 8 bases from V and 0 bases from J; junction bases left unmatched: 10. The CDR3 consists of 15 residues. The germline V gene has CDR1 SGHVS and CDR2 FQNEAQ. The CDR3 region has the DNA TGTGCCAGCGATAACACTTGGGGGGGCTCCTACGAGCAGTACTTC. This translates into CASDNTWGGSYEQYF.

The gene calls are TRBV4-3 and TRBJ1-4; the D is unclear. The germline V and J ends were trimmed by 1 base and 7 bases, with 13 bases remaining between them. The CDR3 is 15 residues long. CDR1 is LGHNA and CDR2 is YSLEER in the germline V gene. CDR3 amino acids: CASSQGSLLGEKLFF. The CDR3 DNA reads as TGCGCCAGCAGCCAAGGGTCTCTACTAGGTGAAAAACTGTTTTTT.

This sequence joins TRBV7-2 and TRBJ2-1; possible D gene TRBD2, 5 bases. V was clipped by 5 bases and J by 0 bases, with 14 bases between them. CDR3 length: 16 amino acids. In germline, CDR1 is SGHTA, CDR2 FQGNSA. CDR3 protein: CASSRTPTSSYNEQFF. DNA for the CDR3: TGTGCCAGCAGCCGGACGCCTACTAGCTCCTACAATGAGCAGTTCTTC. Full variable domain (rest looked up from reference TRBV7-2 and TRBJ2-1): GAGVSQSPSNKVTEKGKDVELRCDPISGHTALYWYRQSLGQGLEFLIYFQGNSAPDKSGLPSDRFSAERTGGSVSTLTIQRTQQEDSAVYLCASSRTPTSSYNEQFFGPGTRLTVL.

The gene calls are TRBV12-3 or TRBV12-4 and TRBJ1-3; D may be TRBD1 (5 bases). The CDR3 is made up of 16 amino acids. The V and J ends lost 5 bases and 4 bases respectively, with 18 bases between them. CDR3 sequence reads: CASSRTSGADGNTIYF. As DNA, the CDR3 is TGTGCCAGCAGTCGGACCAGTGGGGCTGACGGAAACACCATATATTTT.